This T cell receptor beta chain was obtained from a study of T cells after somatic rescue of genetic block. Libraries were prepared by immunoSEQ multiplex PCR; TCRdb keeps only in-frame clonotypes and omits some of them. Of more than 65,000 clones detected, more than 75% appear once; the ten largest clones hold about 3%. The ends were cut back, 5 bases at V and 0 bases at J, with 17 bases in the middle. Germline assignment: CDR1 SGHTA and CDR2 FQGNSA. The CDR3 runs to 17 residues. Sequenced input: peripheral blood mononuclear cells (PBMCs). This chain uses TRBV7-2 with TRBJ1-5; a weak D match, TRBD1 (5 bases). The receptor's source is a man younger than 45. Here the CDR3 DNA reads TGTGCCAGCAGCCCCCCGGGACCTCCCCTTAGCAATCAGCCCCAGCATTTT. Its protein is CASSPPGPPLSNQPQHF. Complete variable domain (other parts from reference TRBV7-2 and TRBJ1-5): GAGVSQSPSNKVTEKGKDVELRCDPISGHTALYWYRQSLGQGLEFLIYFQGNSAPDKSGLPSDRFSAERTGGSVSTLTIQRTQQEDSAVYLCASSPPGPPLSNQPQHFGDGTRLSIL.